The subject of this entry is one T cell receptor beta chain. The sample belongs to a study of blood T cell repertoires in COVID-19. As for the study in general: T cells, B-cell-depleted T cells, or PBMCs supplied cDNA or gDNA.

In the study's own analysis: Nucleated cell counts were estimated from reference gene primer amplification. Clones were sequenced by immunoSEQ multiplex PCR, and TCRdb holds only the in-frame ones, with some missing. For V, J and clone size, that table is used; D and trimming come from the DNA. The repertoire holds 130,000 to 150,000 clones, with around 80% as singletons. Germline values: CDR1 SGHVS, CDR2 FQNEAQ. Unmatched junction bases numbered 20, after V lost 4 bases and J lost 4 bases. The CDR3 sequence is 21 residues long. This sequence originates from a human donor in a cohort sampled during active COVID-19. This chain links TRBV7-8 with TRBJ2-1, with 12 bases lining up with TRBD2. The material sequenced was peripheral blood. The CDR3 here is CASSSPVGSYATSGGYNEQFF. The CDR3 coding sequence is TGTGCCAGCAGCTCGCCCGTAGGTTCCTACGCGACTAGCGGGGGATACAATGAGCAGTTCTTC.